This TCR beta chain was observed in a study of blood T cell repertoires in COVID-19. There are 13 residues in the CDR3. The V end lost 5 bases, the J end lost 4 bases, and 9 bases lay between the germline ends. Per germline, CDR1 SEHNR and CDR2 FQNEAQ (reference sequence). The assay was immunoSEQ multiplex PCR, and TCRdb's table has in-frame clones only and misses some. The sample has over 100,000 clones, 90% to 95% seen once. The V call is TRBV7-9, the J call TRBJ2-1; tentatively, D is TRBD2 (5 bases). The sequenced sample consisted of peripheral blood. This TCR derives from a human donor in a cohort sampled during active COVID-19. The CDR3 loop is CASSLEAYNEQFF. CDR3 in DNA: TGTGCCAGCAGCCTGGAGGCTTACAATGAGCAGTTCTTC. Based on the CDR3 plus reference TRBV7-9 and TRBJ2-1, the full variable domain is DTGVSQNPRHKITKRGQNVTFRCDPISEHNRLYWYRQTLGQGPEFLTYFQNEAQLEKSRLLSDRFSAERPKGSFSTLEIQRTEQGDSAMYLCASSLEAYNEQFFGPGTRLTVL.